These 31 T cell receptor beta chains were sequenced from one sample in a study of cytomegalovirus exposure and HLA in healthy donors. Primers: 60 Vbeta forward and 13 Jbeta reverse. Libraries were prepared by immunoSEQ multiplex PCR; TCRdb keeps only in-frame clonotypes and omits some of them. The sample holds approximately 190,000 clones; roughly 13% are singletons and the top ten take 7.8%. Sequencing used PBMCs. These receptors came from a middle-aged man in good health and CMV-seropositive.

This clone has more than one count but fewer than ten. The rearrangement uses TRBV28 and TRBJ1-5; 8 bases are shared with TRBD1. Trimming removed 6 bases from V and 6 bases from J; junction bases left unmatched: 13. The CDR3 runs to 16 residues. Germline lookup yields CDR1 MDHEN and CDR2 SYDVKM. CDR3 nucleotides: TGTGCCAGCAGCCTAGGACAGGGAGCTGTGGTTCAGCCCCAGCATTTT. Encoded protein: CASSLGQGAVVQPQHF.

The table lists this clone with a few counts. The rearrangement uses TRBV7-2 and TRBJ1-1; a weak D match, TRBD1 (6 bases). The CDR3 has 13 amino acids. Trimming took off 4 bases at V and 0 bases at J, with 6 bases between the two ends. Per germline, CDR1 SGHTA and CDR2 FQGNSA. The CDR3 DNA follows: TGTGCCAGCAGCTACAGGGTGAACACTGAAGCTTTCTTT. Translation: CASSYRVNTEAFF.

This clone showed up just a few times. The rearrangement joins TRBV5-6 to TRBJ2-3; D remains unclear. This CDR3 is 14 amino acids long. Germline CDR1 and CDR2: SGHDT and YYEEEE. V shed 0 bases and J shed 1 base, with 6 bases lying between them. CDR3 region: CASSLGPGTDTQYF. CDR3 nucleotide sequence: TGTGCCAGCAGCTTGGGGCCTGGCACAGATACGCAGTATTTT.

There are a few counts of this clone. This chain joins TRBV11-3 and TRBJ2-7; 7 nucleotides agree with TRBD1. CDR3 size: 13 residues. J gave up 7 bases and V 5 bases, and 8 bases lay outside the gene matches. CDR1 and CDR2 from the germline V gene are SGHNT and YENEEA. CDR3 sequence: CASSPQGKVEQYF. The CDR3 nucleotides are TGTGCCAGCAGCCCACAGGGGAAGGTGGAGCAGTACTTC.

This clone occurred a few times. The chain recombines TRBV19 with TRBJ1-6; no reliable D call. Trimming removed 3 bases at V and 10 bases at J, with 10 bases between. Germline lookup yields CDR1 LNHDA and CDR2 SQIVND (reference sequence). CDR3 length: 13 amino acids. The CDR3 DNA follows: TGTGCCAGTAGTATCCCCGGGGAATCACCCCTCCACTTT. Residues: CASSIPGESPLHF.

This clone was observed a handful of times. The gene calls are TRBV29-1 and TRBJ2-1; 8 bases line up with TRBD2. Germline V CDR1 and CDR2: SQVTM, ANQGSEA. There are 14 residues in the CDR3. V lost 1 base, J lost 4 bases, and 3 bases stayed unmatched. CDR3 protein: CSVEARGGYNEQFF. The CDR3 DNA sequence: TGCAGCGTTGAAGCCCGGGGGGGGTACAATGAGCAGTTCTTC.

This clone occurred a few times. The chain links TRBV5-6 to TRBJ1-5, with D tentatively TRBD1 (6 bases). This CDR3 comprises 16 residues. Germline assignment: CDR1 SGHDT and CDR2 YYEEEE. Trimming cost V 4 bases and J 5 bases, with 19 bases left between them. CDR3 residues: CASSHTSAGGHQPQHF. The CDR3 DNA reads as TGTGCCAGCAGCCACACTTCCGCCGGGGGGCATCAGCCCCAGCATTTT.

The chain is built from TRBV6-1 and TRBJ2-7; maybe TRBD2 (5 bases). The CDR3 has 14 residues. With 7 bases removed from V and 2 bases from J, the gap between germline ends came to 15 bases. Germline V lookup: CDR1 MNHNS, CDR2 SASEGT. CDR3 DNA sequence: TGTGCCAGCACCGGAGGATCAGGCCCCTACGAGCAGTACGTC. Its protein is CASTGGSGPYEQYV.

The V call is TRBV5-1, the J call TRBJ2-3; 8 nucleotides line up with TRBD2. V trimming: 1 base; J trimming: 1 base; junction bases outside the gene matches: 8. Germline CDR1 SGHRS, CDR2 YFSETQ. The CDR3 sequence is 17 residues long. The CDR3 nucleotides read TGCGCCAGCAGCTTGTGGGCTAGCGGGCTAGGCACAGATACGCAGTATTTT. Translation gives CASSLWASGLGTDTQYF.

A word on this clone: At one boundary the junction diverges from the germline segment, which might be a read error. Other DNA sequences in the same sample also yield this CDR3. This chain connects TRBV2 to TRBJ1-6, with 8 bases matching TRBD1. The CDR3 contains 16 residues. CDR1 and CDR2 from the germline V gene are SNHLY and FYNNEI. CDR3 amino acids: CASNLDRAIYNSPLHF. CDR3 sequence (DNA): TGTGCCAGCAATTTGGACAGGGCCATTTATAATTCTCCCCTCCACTTT. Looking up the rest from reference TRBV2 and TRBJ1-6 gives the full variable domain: EPEVTQTPSHQVTQMGQEVILRCVPISNHLYFYWYRQILGQKVEFLVSFYNNEISEKSEIFDDQFSVERPDGSNFTLKIRSTKLEDSAMYFCASNLDRAIYNSPLHFGNGTRLTVT.

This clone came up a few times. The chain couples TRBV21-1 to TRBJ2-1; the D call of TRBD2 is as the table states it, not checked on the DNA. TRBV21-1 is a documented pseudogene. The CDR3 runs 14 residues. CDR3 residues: CASSKTGEINEQFF. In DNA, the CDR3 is TGTGCCAGCAGCAAGACGGGGGAGATCAATGAGCAGTTCTTC.

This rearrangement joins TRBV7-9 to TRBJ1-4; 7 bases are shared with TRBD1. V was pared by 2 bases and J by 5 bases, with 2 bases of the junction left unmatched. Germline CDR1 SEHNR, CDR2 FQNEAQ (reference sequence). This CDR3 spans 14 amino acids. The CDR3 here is CASSLMTGNEKLFF. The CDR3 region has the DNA TGTGCCAGCAGCTTAATGACAGGGAATGAAAAACTGTTTTTT.

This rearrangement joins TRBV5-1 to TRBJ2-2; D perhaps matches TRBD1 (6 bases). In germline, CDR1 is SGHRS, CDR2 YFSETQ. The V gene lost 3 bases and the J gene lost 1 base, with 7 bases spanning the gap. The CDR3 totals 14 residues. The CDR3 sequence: CASSWGQNTGELFF. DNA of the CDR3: TGCGCCAGCAGCTGGGGACAGAACACCGGGGAGCTGTTTTTT.

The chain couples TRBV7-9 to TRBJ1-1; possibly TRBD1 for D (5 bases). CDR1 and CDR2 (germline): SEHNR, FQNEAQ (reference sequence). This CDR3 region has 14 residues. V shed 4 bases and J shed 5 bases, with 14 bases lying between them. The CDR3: CASSSKGAETEAFF. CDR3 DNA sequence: TGTGCCAGCAGCTCTAAAGGGGCTGAAACTGAAGCTTTCTTT.

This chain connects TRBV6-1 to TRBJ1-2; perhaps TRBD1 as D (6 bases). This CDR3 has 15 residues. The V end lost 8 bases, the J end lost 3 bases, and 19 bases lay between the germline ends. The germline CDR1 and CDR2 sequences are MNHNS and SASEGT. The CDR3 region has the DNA TGTGCCAGCCGGAAACAGGGTATGGCGGACTATGGCTACACCTTC. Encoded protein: CASRKQGMADYGYTF.

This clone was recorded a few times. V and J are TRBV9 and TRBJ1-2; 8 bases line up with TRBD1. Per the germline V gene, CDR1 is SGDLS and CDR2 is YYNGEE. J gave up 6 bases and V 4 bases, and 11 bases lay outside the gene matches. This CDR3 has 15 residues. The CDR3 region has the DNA TGTGCCAGCAGCTTCCTGGGACAGGCGGAGCATGGCTACACCTTC. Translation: CASSFLGQAEHGYTF. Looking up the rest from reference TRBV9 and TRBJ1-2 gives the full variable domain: DSGVTQTPKHLITATGQRVTLRCSPRSGDLSVYWYQQSLDQGLQFLIQYYNGEERAKGNILERFSAQQFPDLHSELNLSSLELGDSALYFCASSFLGQAEHGYTFGSGTRLTVV.

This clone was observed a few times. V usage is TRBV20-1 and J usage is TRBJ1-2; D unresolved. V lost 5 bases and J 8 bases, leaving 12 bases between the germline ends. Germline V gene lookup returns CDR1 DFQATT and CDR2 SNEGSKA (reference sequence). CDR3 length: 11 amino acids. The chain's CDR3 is CSAGKEGGYTF. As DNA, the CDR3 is TGCAGTGCTGGGAAGGAGGGCGGCTACACCTTC.

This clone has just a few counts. CDR3 sequence: CASSFLSGGASDTQYF. CDR3 sequence (DNA): TGCGCCAGCAGCTTCTTAAGCGGGGGGGCTTCAGATACGCAGTATTTT. The rearrangement joins TRBV5-1 to TRBJ2-3; 10 bases are shared with TRBD2. CDR1 SGHRS and CDR2 YFSETQ come from the germline V gene. This CDR3 comprises 16 residues. With V trimmed by 2 bases and J by 4 bases, 7 bases remained unmatched. Using reference TRBV5-1 and TRBJ2-3 for the parts outside the CDR3, the full variable domain is KAGVTQTPRYLIKTRGQQVTLSCSPISGHRSVSWYQQTPGQGLQFLFEYFSETQRNKGNFPGRFSGRQFSNSRSEMNVSTLELGDSALYLCASSFLSGGASDTQYFGPGTRLTVL.

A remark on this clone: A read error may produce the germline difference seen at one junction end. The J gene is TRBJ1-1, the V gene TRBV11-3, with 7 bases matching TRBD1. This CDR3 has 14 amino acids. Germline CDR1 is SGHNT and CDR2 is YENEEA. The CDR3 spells CVSSLETGDTEAFF. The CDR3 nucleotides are TGTGTCAGCAGCTTAGAAACAGGGGACACTGAAGCTTTCTTT.

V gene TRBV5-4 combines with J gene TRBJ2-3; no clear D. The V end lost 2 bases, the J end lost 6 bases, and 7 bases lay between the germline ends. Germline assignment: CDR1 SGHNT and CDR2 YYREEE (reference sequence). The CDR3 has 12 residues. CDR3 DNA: TGTGCCAGCAGCTTAACTACCGATACGCAGTATTTT. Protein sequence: CASSLTTDTQYF.

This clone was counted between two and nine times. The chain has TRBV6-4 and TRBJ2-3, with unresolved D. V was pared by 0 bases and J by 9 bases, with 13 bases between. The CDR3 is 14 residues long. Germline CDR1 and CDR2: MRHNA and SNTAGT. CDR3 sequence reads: CASSDSSLSPTQYF. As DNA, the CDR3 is TGTGCCAGCAGTGACTCGAGTCTGAGCCCCACGCAGTATTTT.

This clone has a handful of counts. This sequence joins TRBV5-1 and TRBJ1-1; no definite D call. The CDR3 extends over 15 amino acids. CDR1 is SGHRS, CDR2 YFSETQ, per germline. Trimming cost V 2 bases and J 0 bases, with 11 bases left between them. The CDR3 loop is CASSLGGPMNTEAFF. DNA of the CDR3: TGCGCCAGCAGCTTAGGAGGACCCATGAACACTGAAGCTTTCTTT. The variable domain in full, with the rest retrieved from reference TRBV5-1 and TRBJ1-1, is KAGVTQTPRYLIKTRGQQVTLSCSPISGHRSVSWYQQTPGQGLQFLFEYFSETQRNKGNFPGRFSGRQFSNSRSEMNVSTLELGDSALYLCASSLGGPMNTEAFFGQGTRLTVV.

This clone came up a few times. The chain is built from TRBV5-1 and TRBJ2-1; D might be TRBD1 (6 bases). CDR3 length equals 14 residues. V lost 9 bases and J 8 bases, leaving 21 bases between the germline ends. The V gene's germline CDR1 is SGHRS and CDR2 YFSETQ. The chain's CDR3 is CATRSATGTDEQFF. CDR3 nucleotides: TGCGCCACCCGATCGGCTACAGGGACCGATGAGCAGTTCTTC.

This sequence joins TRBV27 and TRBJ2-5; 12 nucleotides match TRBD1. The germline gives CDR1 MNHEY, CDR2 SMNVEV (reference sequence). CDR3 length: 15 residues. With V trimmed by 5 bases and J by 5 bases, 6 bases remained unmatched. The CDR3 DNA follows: TGTGCCAGCAGTCGGGACAGGGGGCCCTCGGAGACCCAGTACTTC. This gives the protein CASSRDRGPSETQYF.

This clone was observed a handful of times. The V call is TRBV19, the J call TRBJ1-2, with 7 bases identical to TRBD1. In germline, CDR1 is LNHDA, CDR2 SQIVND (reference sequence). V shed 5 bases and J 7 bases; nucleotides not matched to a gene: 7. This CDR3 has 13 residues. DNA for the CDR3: TGTGCCAGTAGTTTACCGGACAGGACTGGCTACACCTTC. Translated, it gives CASSLPDRTGYTF.

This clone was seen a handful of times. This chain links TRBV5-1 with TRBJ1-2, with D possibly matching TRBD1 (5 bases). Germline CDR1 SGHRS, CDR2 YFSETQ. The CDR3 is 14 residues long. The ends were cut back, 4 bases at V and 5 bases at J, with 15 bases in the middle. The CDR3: CASSQGRSTYGYTF. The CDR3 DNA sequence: TGCGCCAGCAGCCAGGGCCGATCTACGTATGGCTACACCTTC.

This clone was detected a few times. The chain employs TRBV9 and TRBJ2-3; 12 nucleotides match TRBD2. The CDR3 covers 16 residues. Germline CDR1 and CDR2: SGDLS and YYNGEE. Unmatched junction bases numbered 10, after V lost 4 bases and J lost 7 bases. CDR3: CASSQTASGGANTQYF. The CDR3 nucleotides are TGTGCCAGCAGCCAAACCGCTAGCGGGGGGGCGAATACGCAGTATTTT. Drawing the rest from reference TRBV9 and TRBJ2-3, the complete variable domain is DSGVTQTPKHLITATGQRVTLRCSPRSGDLSVYWYQQSLDQGLQFLIQYYNGEERAKGNILERFSAQQFPDLHSELNLSSLELGDSALYFCASSQTASGGANTQYFGPGTRLTVL.

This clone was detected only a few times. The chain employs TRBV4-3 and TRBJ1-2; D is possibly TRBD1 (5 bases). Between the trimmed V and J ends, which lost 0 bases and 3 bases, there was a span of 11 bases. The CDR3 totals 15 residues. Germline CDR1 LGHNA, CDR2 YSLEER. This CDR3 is CASSQDPYRYYGYTF. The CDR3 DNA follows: TGCGCCAGCAGCCAAGATCCATACAGGTACTATGGCTACACCTTC.

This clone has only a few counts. CDR3 DNA sequence: TGCGCCAGCAGCCAAACCGGGACAGGGACCAATTCACCCCTCCACTTT. Its translation is CASSQTGTGTNSPLHF. V and J are TRBV5-1 and TRBJ1-6, with 9 bases aligning to TRBD1. This CDR3 has 16 amino acids. The trim removed 4 bases at V and 7 bases at J, leaving 9 bases unmatched. Germline CDR1 is SGHRS and CDR2 is YFSETQ.

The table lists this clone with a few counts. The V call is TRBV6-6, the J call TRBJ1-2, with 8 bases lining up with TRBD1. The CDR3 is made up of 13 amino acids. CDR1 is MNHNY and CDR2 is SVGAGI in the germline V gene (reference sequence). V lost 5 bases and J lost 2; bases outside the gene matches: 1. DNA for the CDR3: TGTGCCAGCAGTCGGACAGGGAACTATGGCTACACCTTC. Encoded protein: CASSRTGNYGYTF.

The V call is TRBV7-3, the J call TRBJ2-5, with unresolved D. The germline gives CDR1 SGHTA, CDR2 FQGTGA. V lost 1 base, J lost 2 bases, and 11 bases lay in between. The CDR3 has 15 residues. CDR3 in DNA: TGTGCCAGCAGCTTAAGTGCGGCAGTACAAGAGACCCAGTACTTC. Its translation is CASSLSAAVQETQYF.